This T cell receptor (beta chain) was profiled in a study of CXCR3-negative and CXCR3-positive naive CD8 T cells. Concerning this clonotype itself: Its specificity is not known.

The CDR3 covers 15 residues. Germline CDR1 reads SGHTA; CDR2 reads FQGNSA. Study-wide results and limits: Similar TRBV-TRBJ usage was seen in naive cells (both CXCR3-negative and CXCR3-positive), but memory cells differed. The TRB CDR3s that CXCR3-positive naive cells carried were more hydrophobic than those of CXCR3-negative naive cells.

Libraries of TRB cDNA were made by 5' RACE and carried UMIs. One entry per CDR3 protein, without DNA, is what TCRdb gives after re-calling the 5' RACE reads. The ten most abundant clones cover 0.85% to 1.4% of a sample with approximately 98,000 distinct CDR3 sequences. The rearrangement links TRBV7-2 to TRBJ2-1; the D gene TCRdb calls, TRBD1, cannot be checked with no DNA. Material for sequencing was naive CXCR3+ CD8+ T cells from blood. Sample subset: CD45RO-CCR7+CD27+CD95- naive CD8+ T cells expressing CXCR3 (TNR3+). This TCR was sampled from a human donor in good health. Some clones in this sample may be carry-over from other donors' samples. CDR3 amino acids: CASSLGWGFGNEQFF.